These 15 T cell receptor beta chains were all obtained from the same sample, sequenced in a study of human T cells and chemical hapten exposure. TCRdb re-called the RACE reads with MiXCR, one entry per CDR3 protein. The table lists over 300,000 distinct CDR3 sequences, roughly 4.6% of them singletons. The time point: pre-sensitization, week 0. Treatment defined: therapeutic diphenylcyclopropenone sensitization with weekly scalp DPC. The sequencing here drew on whole blood, taken in connection with sensitization to the hapten diphenylcyclopropenone (DPC). Receptors originate from a woman in her forties or fifties with alopecia areata. Some clones in this sample may be carry-over from other donors' samples.

This clonotype was counted many times. V is TRBV7-2 and J is TRBJ2-3, with TRBD2 matching over 10 bases. CDR1 is SGHTA and CDR2 is FQGNSA in the germline V gene. After removal of 0 bases from V and 2 bases from J, the junction contained 2 bases not matched to a gene. This CDR3 is built from 16 residues. This chain's CDR3 is CASSLALAGNTDTQYF. DNA of the CDR3: TGTGCCAGCAGCTTAGCACTAGCGGGGAACACAGATACGCAGTATTTT.

This clonotype appeared many times. This chain connects TRBV5-5 to TRBJ2-1; tentative D call: TRBD2 (5 bases). Germline V gene sequence: CDR1 SGHKS, CDR2 YYEKEE (reference sequence). Trimming pared 4 bases from V and 10 bases from J, leaving 21 bases between. The CDR3 runs 15 residues. CDR3 in amino acids: CASSKSLLQGGEQFF. CDR3 nucleotide sequence: TGTGCCAGCAGCAAAAGCTTACTTCAAGGAGGAGAGCAGTTCTTC.

The chain carries TRBV2 and TRBJ1-1; possible D gene TRBD1, 5 bases. The germline CDR1 and CDR2 sequences are SNHLY and FYNNEI. Trimming left V 1 base short and J 3 bases short, with 9 bases between. This CDR3 region has 14 residues. CDR3 coding DNA: TGTGCCAGCAGTGAAGGTCGGGGCTACACTGAAGCTTTCTTT. Protein product: CASSEGRGYTEAFF.

In its sample, this clonotype was seen many times. The chain carries TRBV15 and TRBJ2-7; TRBD2 matches 9 bases. The V segment lost 0 bases and the J segment 2 bases; nucleotides outside the gene matches: 5. The CDR3 contains 16 residues. Germline V gives CDR1 LNHNV, CDR2 YYDKDF (reference sequence). CDR3 sequence: CATSRDRPSGAYEQYF. DNA for the CDR3: TGTGCCACCAGCAGAGATAGGCCTAGCGGGGCCTACGAGCAGTACTTC.

The CDR3 DNA sequence: TGTGCCAGCAGCAAGACAGGGAGCGAGGAAAAACTGTTTTTT. Translating gives CASSKTGSEEKLFF. V and J are TRBV7-7 and TRBJ1-4; TRBD1 aligns across 7 bases. V trimming: 5 bases; J trimming: 8 bases; junction bases outside the gene matches: 8. The CDR3 is 14 amino acids. Germline V gene lookup returns CDR1 SSHAT and CDR2 FNYEAQ (reference sequence).

In its sample, this clonotype was seen a few times. J is TRBJ1-5 and V is TRBV12-3 or TRBV12-4; 7 bases map to TRBD1. CDR3 length: 14 amino acids. Trimming took 6 bases from V and 4 from J; bases not matched to a gene: 6. The CDR3 reads CASRPDRANQPQHF. In DNA form, the CDR3 reads TGTGCCAGCAGACCTGACAGGGCAAATCAGCCCCAGCATTTT.

This chain joins TRBV10-3 and TRBJ1-2; TRBD1 agrees at 11 bases. The CDR3 is 15 residues long. Germline CDR1 and CDR2: ENHRY and SYGVKD. J lost 6 bases, V lost 6 bases, and 9 bases had no gene match. For the CDR3, the DNA is TGTGCCATCAGGGATACCGGGACAGGGGGAGATGGCTACACCTTC. Translated: CAIRDTGTGGDGYTF.

The chain is built from TRBV12-3 or TRBV12-4 and TRBJ1-4; the D gene is possibly TRBD1 (6 bases). The CDR3 has 16 amino acids. V was pared by 2 bases and J by 1 base, with 11 bases between. Here the CDR3 DNA reads TGTGCCAGCAGTTTACTCAGGGGCGGAACTAATGAAAAACTGTTTTTT. Protein: CASSLLRGGTNEKLFF.

The table lists this clonotype with many counts. CDR3 DNA: TGCAGTGCTAGTCCCCGGATCCCGCGGGACATTCAGTACTTC. Translated, it gives CSASPRIPRDIQYF. The chain employs TRBV20-1 and TRBJ2-4; a weak D match, TRBD2 (5 bases). The V and J ends lost 3 bases and 8 bases respectively, with 17 bases between them. This CDR3 is 14 amino acids long. The germline gives CDR1 DFQATT, CDR2 SNEGSKA (reference sequence).

This clonotype was seen at least ten times. This sequence joins TRBV9 and TRBJ2-5; D unresolved. CDR3 length: 14 amino acids. Trimming took 0 bases from V and 1 from J, leaving 7 bases between them. The germline CDR1 and CDR2 sequences are SGDLS and YYNGEE. CDR3 protein: CASSVGPSQETQYF. CDR3 in DNA: TGTGCCAGCAGCGTAGGACCTAGCCAAGAGACCCAGTACTTC.

This clonotype showed up many times. CDR3 coding DNA: TGTGCCAGCAGTTTCCGGGACAGGGCTATGGGTGAGCAGTTCTTC. Translating gives CASSFRDRAMGEQFF. This chain joins TRBV2 and TRBJ2-1, with 9 bases matching TRBD1. The germline V gene has CDR1 SNHLY and CDR2 FYNNEI. V lost 5 bases, J lost 9 bases, and 11 bases stayed unmatched. The CDR3 sequence is 15 residues long.

V usage is TRBV20-1 and J usage is TRBJ2-2; the D gene is possibly TRBD1 (5 bases). V was clipped by 4 bases and J by 6 bases, with 18 bases between them. CDR1 is DFQATT and CDR2 is SNEGSKA in the germline V gene (reference sequence). The CDR3 runs to 15 residues. This CDR3 reads CSATRDNRISGELFF. The CDR3 DNA sequence: TGCAGTGCTACTAGAGATAACAGGATTTCCGGGGAGCTGTTTTTT.

This clonotype has a handful of counts. V gene TRBV7-9 combines with J gene TRBJ1-1; the D is unclear. CDR3 size: 13 residues. The V and J ends lost 1 base and 4 bases respectively, with 7 bases between them. CDR1 and CDR2 (germline): SEHNR, FQNEAQ (reference sequence). In DNA, the CDR3 is TGTGCCAGCAGCTTAGTCCTGGCCACTGAAGCTTTCTTT. It codes for CASSLVLATEAFF.

This clonotype was seen a few times. This chain uses TRBV29-1 with TRBJ2-1; D is undetermined. The CDR3 contains 15 residues. The ends were cut back, 2 bases at V and 0 bases at J, with 11 bases in the middle. Per the germline V gene, CDR1 is SQVTM and CDR2 is ANQGSEA. The CDR3 spells CSVESWGRSYNEQFF. CDR3 coding DNA: TGCAGCGTTGAATCATGGGGTCGCTCCTACAATGAGCAGTTCTTC.

This clonotype was detected only a few times. CDR3 in amino acids: CASSQDRGLARNEQFF. In DNA, the CDR3 is TGCGCCAGCAGCCAAGATCGCGGCCTAGCGCGAAATGAGCAGTTCTTC. The J gene is TRBJ2-1, the V gene TRBV4-1, with D possibly TRBD2 on 6 matching bases. V was cut by 0 bases and J by 7 bases, with 16 bases left in between. The CDR3 extends over 16 amino acids. Germline CDR1 is MGHRA and CDR2 is YSYEKL.